This TCR beta chain originates from a study of esophageal squamous cell carcinoma under preoperative chemotherapy. Study summary: Both tumor-infiltrating lymphocytes and peripheral blood T cells were profiled.

Study-wide results and limits: Paclitaxel-nedaplatin therapy caused immediate, substantial clonotype frequency changes.

The time point was: after preoperative PTX-NDP chemotherapy. Before surgery, patients were given preoperative paclitaxel-nedaplatin chemotherapy. Comment on this clonotype: The antigen is undetermined. At one end the junction does not follow the germline gene, possibly because of a read error.

TCRdb recomputed calls from the PCR reads with MiXCR, one row per CDR3 protein. This sample carries roughly 30,000 distinct CDR3 sequences, approximately 55% of them seen once, and the ten largest clones take more than 20%. The CDR3 consists of 16 residues. Sampling was performed from a patient given preoperative chemotherapy. This sequence originates from a human donor with esophageal squamous cell carcinoma. The donor label of this sample is uncertain. This chain joins TRBV12-3 or TRBV12-4 and TRBJ2-3; TRBD2 aligns across 7 bases. The CDR3 DNA reads TGTGCCAGCGGGGGGGACCGAGGCCGAGACACAGAGACGCAGTACTTT. Translation: CASGGDRGRDTETQYF.